Below, 2 T cell receptor beta chains from the same sample are listed, as sequenced in a study of technical replicates of blood from a handful of donors. Sequenced by immunoSEQ multiplex PCR; TCRdb stores in-frame clones only, minus some. The sample records about 94,000 clones, about 95% being singletons. The sample comprised T cells isolated from PBMCs. These receptors all stem from a human donor in good health.

J is TRBJ2-5 and V is TRBV11-1; maybe TRBD2 (5 bases). The CDR3 is made up of 15 amino acids. Between the trimmed V and J ends, which lost 1 base and 5 bases, there was a span of 14 bases. The germline gives CDR1 SGHAT, CDR2 FQDESV (reference sequence). The CDR3 DNA sequence: TGTGCCAGCAGCTTAGACGGGCCCGGGGAGGAGACCCAGTACTTC. Protein product: CASSLDGPGEETQYF.

The chain couples TRBV5-6 to TRBJ1-1; D is ambiguous. CDR3 length: 15 residues. The V gene lost 3 bases and the J gene lost 3 bases, with 15 bases spanning the gap. Germline V CDR1 and CDR2: SGHDT, YYEEEE. The CDR3 is CASSYQPGSDTEAFF. The CDR3 DNA follows: TGTGCCAGCAGCTACCAACCGGGATCAGACACTGAAGCTTTCTTT.